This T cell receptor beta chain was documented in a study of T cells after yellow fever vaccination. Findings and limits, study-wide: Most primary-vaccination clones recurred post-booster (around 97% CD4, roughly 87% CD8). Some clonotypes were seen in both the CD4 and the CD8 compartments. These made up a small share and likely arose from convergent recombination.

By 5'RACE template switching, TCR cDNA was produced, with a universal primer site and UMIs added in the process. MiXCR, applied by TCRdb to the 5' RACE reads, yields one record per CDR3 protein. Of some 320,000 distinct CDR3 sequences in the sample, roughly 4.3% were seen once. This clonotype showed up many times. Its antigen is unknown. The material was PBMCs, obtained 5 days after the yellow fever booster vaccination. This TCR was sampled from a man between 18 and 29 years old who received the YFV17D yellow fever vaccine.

The CDR3 loop reads CASSSGQGGQPQHF. DNA for the CDR3: TGTGCCAGCAGTTCGGGACAGGGAGGTCAGCCCCAGCATTTT. The gene calls are TRBV6-5 and TRBJ1-5; 9 bases agree with TRBD1. This CDR3 spans 14 amino acids. Germline V gene sequence: CDR1 MNHEY, CDR2 SVGAGI. Trimming at V came to 4 bases and at J to 6 bases, leaving 4 bases not matched to a gene.